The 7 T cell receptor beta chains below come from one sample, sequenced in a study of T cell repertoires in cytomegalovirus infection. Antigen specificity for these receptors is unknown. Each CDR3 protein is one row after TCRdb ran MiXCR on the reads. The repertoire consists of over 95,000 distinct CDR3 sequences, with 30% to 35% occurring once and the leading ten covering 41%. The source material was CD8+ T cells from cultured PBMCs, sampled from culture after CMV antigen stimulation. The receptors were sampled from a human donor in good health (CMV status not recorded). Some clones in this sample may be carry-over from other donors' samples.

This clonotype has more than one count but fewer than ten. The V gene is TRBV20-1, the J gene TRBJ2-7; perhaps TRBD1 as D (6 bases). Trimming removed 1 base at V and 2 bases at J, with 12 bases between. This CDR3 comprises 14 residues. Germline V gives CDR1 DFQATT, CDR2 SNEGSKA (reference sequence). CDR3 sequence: CSARGATGTYEQYF. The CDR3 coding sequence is TGCAGTGCTAGAGGGGCGACAGGAACCTACGAGCAGTACTTC.

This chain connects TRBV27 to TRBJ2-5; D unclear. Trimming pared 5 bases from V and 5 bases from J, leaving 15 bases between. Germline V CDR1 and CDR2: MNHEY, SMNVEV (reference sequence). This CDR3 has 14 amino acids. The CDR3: CASSLFWGSETQYF. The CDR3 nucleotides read TGTGCCAGCAGTCTCTTTTGGGGTAGTGAGACCCAGTACTTC.

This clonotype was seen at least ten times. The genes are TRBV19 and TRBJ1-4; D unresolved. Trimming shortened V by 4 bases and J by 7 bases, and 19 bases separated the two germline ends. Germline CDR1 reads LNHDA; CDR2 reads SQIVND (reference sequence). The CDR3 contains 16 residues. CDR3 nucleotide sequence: TGTGCCAGTAGTAACAAGGGAACAGCCGGTCGTGAAAAACTGTTTTTT. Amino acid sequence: CASSNKGTAGREKLFF.

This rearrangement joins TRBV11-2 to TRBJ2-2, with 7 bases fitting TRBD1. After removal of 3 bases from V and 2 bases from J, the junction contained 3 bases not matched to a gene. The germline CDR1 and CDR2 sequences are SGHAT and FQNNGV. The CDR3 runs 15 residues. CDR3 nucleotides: TGTGCCAGCAGCTTCCGGGACAGAAACACCGGGGAGCTGTTTTTT. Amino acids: CASSFRDRNTGELFF.

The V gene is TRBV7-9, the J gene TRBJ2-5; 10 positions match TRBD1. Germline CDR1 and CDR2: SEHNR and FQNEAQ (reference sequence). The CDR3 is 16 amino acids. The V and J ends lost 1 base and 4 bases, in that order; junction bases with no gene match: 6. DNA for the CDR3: TGTGCCAGCAGCTTAGTCGGGACAGGGGCCAGAGAGACCCAGTACTTC. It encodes CASSLVGTGARETQYF.

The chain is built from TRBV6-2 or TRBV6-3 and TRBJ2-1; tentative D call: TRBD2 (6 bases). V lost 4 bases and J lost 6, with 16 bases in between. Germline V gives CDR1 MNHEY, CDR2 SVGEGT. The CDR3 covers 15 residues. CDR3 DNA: TGTGCCAGCAGTTTGGGACTTGATATTGGCAATGAGCAGTTCTTC. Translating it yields CASSLGLDIGNEQFF.

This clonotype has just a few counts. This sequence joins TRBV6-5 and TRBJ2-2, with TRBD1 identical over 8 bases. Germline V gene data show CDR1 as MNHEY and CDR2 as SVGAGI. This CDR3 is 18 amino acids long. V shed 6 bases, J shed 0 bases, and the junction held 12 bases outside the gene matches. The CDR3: CASSEIPGQETNTGELFF. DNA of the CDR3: TGTGCCAGCAGCGAAATTCCGGGACAGGAGACGAACACCGGGGAGCTGTTTTTT.